The present entry profiles one T cell receptor (beta chain) with its context. Antigen: not known. Per the germline V gene, CDR1 is SGHNT and CDR2 is YYREEE (reference sequence). With 5 bases removed from V and 7 bases from J, the gap between germline ends came to 10 bases. CDR3 length equals 12 residues. This entry belongs to a study of Tregs in tolerant kidney transplant recipients. Study-wide context: An approximately 3-day belatacept mixed lymphocyte reaction, sometimes plus 5-day graft donor restimulation, preceded CD4+CD25+CD127- sorting.

Study outcomes and limitations: Biological reproducibility was not directly addressed, but technical replication error appeared minimal. Expanding Tregs on activated donor B cells appeared to best identify donor-specific TCRbeta clones. Validation in larger populations is needed because few patients were studied.

Assay: immunoSEQ multiplex PCR; the TCRdb copy retains only in-frame clones and omits some. The sample yields approximately 41,000 clones, about 95% seen once. J is TRBJ2-1 and V is TRBV5-4; D is perhaps TRBD2 (6 bases). The receptor comes from a human donor in good health. Sequenced input: Tregs from blood cultured with allogeneic cells. The CDR3 nucleotides read TGTGCCAGCAGTCCCGCGGGGAATGAGCAGTTCTTC. Protein: CASSPAGNEQFF.